This T cell receptor beta chain was observed in a study of blood T cell repertoires in COVID-19. At the level of the study: Collection of acute and convalescent COVID-19 samples took place in the United States, Italy and Spain. Sources were T cells, B-cell-depleted T cells, or PBMCs; the material itself was cDNA or gDNA.

Original processing notes: Estimated nucleated cell counts came from reference gene primer amplification. Clones were sequenced by immunoSEQ multiplex PCR, and TCRdb holds only the in-frame ones, with some missing. V and J calls and clone size are copied from that table; D and trimming were computed from the DNA. The table shows around 430,000 clones, with around 89% occurring only once. A note on this clone: This same CDR3 is encoded by further DNA sequences in the sample.

Those enrolled in Seattle joined during active infection and were followed longitudinally afterward. The CDR3 has 15 amino acids. CDR1 and CDR2 (germline): SGHRS, YFSETQ. V shed 3 bases, J shed 7 bases, and the junction held 3 bases outside the gene matches. The chain carries TRBV5-1 and TRBJ2-1; 14 bases map to TRBD2. The sequenced sample consisted of peripheral blood. The clonotype was recovered from a woman aged 45 to 65 with COVID-19, enrolled during active disease. CDR3 nucleotides: TGCGCCAGCAGCTCGGGGACTAGCGGGGGTAATGAGCAGTTCTTC. Translation: CASSSGTSGGNEQFF.